A single sample is the source of the 25 T cell receptor beta chains below, sequenced in a study of memory CD4+ T cells and cytomegalovirus serostatus. Libraries were prepared by immunoSEQ multiplex PCR; TCRdb keeps only in-frame clonotypes and omits some of them. The sample shows tens of thousands of clones, 60% to 80% of them seen only once. The sort gate was single viable CD3+CD4+CD8-CD45RO+ cells for memory CD4+ T cells. Sequencing was performed on memory CD4+ T cells from blood. The receptors were sampled from an adult in good health and CMV-seronegative.

This sequence joins TRBV28 and TRBJ2-2, with D possibly TRBD1 on 5 matching bases. The CDR3 is made up of 15 amino acids. The V and J ends lost 5 bases and 5 bases respectively, with 15 bases between them. CDR1 is MDHEN, CDR2 SYDVKM, per germline. The CDR3 sequence: CASSASRVLTGELFF. As DNA, the CDR3 is TGTGCCAGCAGTGCCTCCAGGGTTCTGACCGGGGAGCTGTTTTTT.

The chain links TRBV9 to TRBJ2-1; D unresolved. In germline, CDR1 is SGDLS, CDR2 YYNGEE. Trimming took off 3 bases at V and 0 bases at J, with 16 bases between the two ends. The CDR3 is made up of 17 amino acids. As DNA, the CDR3 is TGTGCCAGCAGCGCGGTCCCCAAGGAACGCTCCTACAATGAGCAGTTCTTC. This sequence encodes CASSAVPKERSYNEQFF.

V gene TRBV19 combines with J gene TRBJ1-5; D possibly corresponds to TRBD1 (5 bases). Trimming took off 1 base at V and 1 base at J, with 11 bases between the two ends. In germline, CDR1 is LNHDA, CDR2 SQIVND (reference sequence). This CDR3 region has 16 residues. The CDR3 DNA is TGTGCCAGTAGTATAGTCGACAGAAAAAGCAATCAGCCCCAGCATTTT. Translating gives CASSIVDRKSNQPQHF.

This clone was seen a single time. The chain couples TRBV7-6 to TRBJ2-3; D remains unclear. The CDR3 contains 12 residues. Germline CDR1 is SGHVS and CDR2 is FNYEAQ. The V and J ends lost 1 base and 4 bases respectively, with 3 bases between them. The CDR3 DNA reads as TGTGCCAGCAGCTTAGAGCCAGATACGCAGTATTTT. Its translation is CASSLEPDTQYF. Together with reference TRBV7-6 and TRBJ2-3, the CDR3 gives the full variable domain: GAGVSQSPRYKVTKRGQDVALRCDPISGHVSLYWYRQALGQGPEFLTYFNYEAQQDKSGLPNDRFSAERPEGSISTLTIQRTEQRDSAMYRCASSLEPDTQYFGPGTRLTVL.

The rearrangement joins TRBV7-2 to TRBJ1-6; tentative D call: TRBD1 (6 bases). The CDR3 has 17 amino acids. Between the trimmed V and J ends, which lost 5 bases and 2 bases, there was a span of 16 bases. Germline values: CDR1 SGHTA, CDR2 FQGNSA. CDR3 bases: TGTGCCAGCAGCCTCCGGACAGATTCGACCTATAATTCACCCCTCCACTTT. Its translation: CASSLRTDSTYNSPLHF.

The chain combines TRBV6-1 with TRBJ1-1, with D maybe TRBD1 (5 bases). The CDR3 consists of 15 residues. Between the trimmed V and J ends, which lost 1 base and 8 bases, there was a span of 17 bases. From germline, CDR1 is MNHNS and CDR2 SASEGT. CDR3 sequence (DNA): TGTGCCAGCAGTGAAGTACCTGGATTGAAGGGGGAAGCTTTCTTT. It yields the protein CASSEVPGLKGEAFF.

The J gene is TRBJ1-2, the V gene TRBV7-2; the D is unclear. V lost 5 bases and J lost 6, with 22 bases in between. From germline, CDR1 is SGHTA and CDR2 FQGNSA. The CDR3 is made up of 16 amino acids. DNA for the CDR3: TGTGCCAGCAGCCCCAGAACGACGGCAGCCTTTCATGGCTACACCTTC. It specifies CASSPRTTAAFHGYTF.

V is TRBV7-9 and J is TRBJ1-1, with a possible D match to TRBD1 (5 bases). Looked up from germline, CDR1 is SEHNR and CDR2 is FQNEAQ (reference sequence). The length of the CDR3 is 13 residues. V lost 6 bases and J 5 bases, leaving 13 bases between the germline ends. CDR3 residues: CASRRTGITEAFF. The DNA of the CDR3 is TGTGCCAGCAGACGAACAGGTATAACTGAAGCTTTCTTT.

There are a few counts of this clone. V and J are TRBV6-6 and TRBJ2-5; D may be TRBD1 (5 bases). This CDR3 has 13 residues. The V gene lost 6 bases and the J gene lost 1 base, with 9 bases spanning the gap. CDR1 is MNHNY and CDR2 is SVGAGI in the germline V gene (reference sequence). CDR3 nucleotides: TGTGCCAGCAGCCTGGGGCCCCAAGAGACCCAGTACTTC. Translation gives CASSLGPQETQYF.

The genes are TRBV27 and TRBJ1-1, with D tentatively TRBD1 (6 bases). Germline assignment: CDR1 MNHEY and CDR2 SMNVEV (reference sequence). The V end was cut by 4 bases, the J end by 6 bases, with 18 bases between. CDR3 size: 15 residues. Here the CDR3 DNA reads TGTGCCAGCAGTTATTATCTTGGGGGCAAGTCTGAAGCTTTCTTT. It is translated as CASSYYLGGKSEAFF.

This clone occurred many times. The chain joins TRBV19 to TRBJ1-1; TRBD1 is a possible D gene (6 bases). Germline CDR1 is LNHDA and CDR2 is SQIVND (reference sequence). Trimming cost V 8 bases and J 3 bases, with 13 bases left between them. This CDR3 is built from 13 residues. The CDR3, as DNA: TGTGCCAGTCAAGACAGGTGGTACACTGAAGCTTTCTTT. It yields the protein CASQDRWYTEAFF.

V gene TRBV28 combines with J gene TRBJ1-3; 7 bases are shared with TRBD1. V was clipped by 4 bases and J by 0 bases; unmatched bases: 3. CDR3 size: 15 residues. CDR1 MDHEN and CDR2 SYDVKM come from the germline V gene. Here the CDR3 reads CASSYTGVSGNTIYF. The CDR3 DNA reads TGTGCCAGCAGTTATACAGGGGTCTCTGGAAACACCATATATTTT.

This sequence joins TRBV28 and TRBJ2-7; tentatively, D is TRBD1 (6 bases). The CDR3 is 17 amino acids. The germline V and J ends were trimmed by 5 bases and 4 bases, with 24 bases remaining between them. From germline, CDR1 is MDHEN and CDR2 SYDVKM. The CDR3 protein is CASSPLGDARGFYEQYF. The CDR3 DNA sequence: TGTGCCAGCAGTCCCCTAGGAGACGCCAGGGGCTTTTACGAGCAGTACTTC.

V is TRBV7-2 and J is TRBJ1-2; maybe TRBD1 (6 bases). The CDR3 is 14 amino acids. Germline lookup yields CDR1 SGHTA and CDR2 FQGNSA. V was trimmed by 2 bases and J by 5 bases, leaving 12 bases between them. The CDR3 DNA reads as TGTGCCAGCAGCTTATCCCCGACAGGTTATGGCTACACCTTC. Translation: CASSLSPTGYGYTF. The whole variable domain, remainder taken from reference TRBV7-2 and TRBJ1-2, is GAGVSQSPSNKVTEKGKDVELRCDPISGHTALYWYRQSLGQGLEFLIYFQGNSAPDKSGLPSDRFSAERTGGSVSTLTIQRTQQEDSAVYLCASSLSPTGYGYTFGSGTRLTVV.

The chain has TRBV30 and TRBJ1-4; the D gene is possibly TRBD1 (5 bases). V was shortened by 1 base and J by 4 bases, with 16 bases between the two germline ends. The CDR3 consists of 16 residues. Germline lookup yields CDR1 GTSNPN and CDR2 SVGIG (reference sequence). CDR3 residues: CAWSAGTGTLNEKLFF. The DNA for the CDR3 is TGTGCCTGGAGTGCCGGAACAGGAACGCTTAATGAAAAACTGTTTTTT.

The V call is TRBV6-5, the J call TRBJ1-6; possibly TRBD1 for D (6 bases). V lost 2 bases, J lost 5 bases, and 10 bases lay in between. Germline CDR1 is MNHEY and CDR2 is SVGAGI. The CDR3 covers 15 residues. CDR3 in DNA: TGTGCCAGCAGTTACCGGGGGGCGGATAATTCACCCCTCCACTTT. It encodes CASSYRGADNSPLHF.

The chain uses TRBV5-1 and TRBJ1-5; no definite D call. Looked up from germline, CDR1 is SGHRS and CDR2 is YFSETQ. V gave up 0 bases and J gave up 6 bases, with 10 bases separating them. The CDR3 sequence is 14 residues long. CDR3 in DNA: TGCGCCAGCAGCTTGGGAGGACCCACTCAGCCCCAGCATTTT. Its protein is CASSLGGPTQPQHF. The full variable domain, with the rest looked up from reference TRBV5-1 and TRBJ1-5, is KAGVTQTPRYLIKTRGQQVTLSCSPISGHRSVSWYQQTPGQGLQFLFEYFSETQRNKGNFPGRFSGRQFSNSRSEMNVSTLELGDSALYLCASSLGGPTQPQHFGDGTRLSIL.

DNA for the CDR3: TGTGCCTGGAGTGTATTAGGGGGGTTAGCCAAAAACATTCAGTACTTC. It codes for CAWSVLGGLAKNIQYF. The J gene is TRBJ2-4, the V gene TRBV30; D tentatively reads TRBD1 or TRBD2 (6 bases each). This CDR3 has 16 amino acids. From germline, CDR1 is GTSNPN and CDR2 SVGIG (reference sequence). The V end was cut by 0 bases, the J end by 0 bases, with 12 bases between. The full variable domain, rest sourced from reference TRBV30 and TRBJ2-4, is SQTIHQWPATLVQPVGSPLSLECTVEGTSNPNLYWYRQAAGRGLQLLFYSVGIGQISSEVPQNLSASRPQDRQFILSSKKLLLSDSGFYLCAWSVLGGLAKNIQYFGAGTRLSVL.

In nucleotides, the CDR3 is TGTGCCAGCTCACCACTTGAGCTCACAGATACGCAGTATTTT. The encoded protein is CASSPLELTDTQYF. This chain joins TRBV18 and TRBJ2-3; D is unresolved. Germline V lookup: CDR1 KGHSH, CDR2 LQKENI. The CDR3 runs 14 residues. Trimming shortened V by 1 base and J by 2 bases, and 7 bases separated the two germline ends.

The chain couples TRBV2 to TRBJ2-1, with 10 bases aligning to TRBD1. The CDR3 extends over 16 amino acids. Unmatched junction bases numbered 9, after V lost 6 bases and J lost 4 bases. Germline CDR1 and CDR2: SNHLY and FYNNEI. The DNA for the CDR3 is TGTGCCAGCAGACCGCCGACAGGGGGCGGGTACAATGAGCAGTTCTTC. Protein sequence: CASRPPTGGGYNEQFF.

This clone was counted a single time. The V gene is TRBV5-6, the J gene TRBJ1-2; D possibly corresponds to TRBD1 (6 bases). In germline, CDR1 is SGHDT, CDR2 YYEEEE. Trimming left V 4 bases short and J 2 bases short, with 9 bases between. The CDR3 runs to 13 residues. CDR3 in DNA: TGTGCCAGCAGCCCCGGACAGAACTATGGCTACACCTTC. It translates to CASSPGQNYGYTF.

CDR3 sequence: CASSSPLGEQYF. In DNA form, the CDR3 reads TGTGCCAGCAGCTCCCCTCTCGGAGAGCAGTACTTC. The chain joins TRBV7-9 to TRBJ2-7; D unclear. Germline V gives CDR1 SEHNR, CDR2 FQNEAQ (reference sequence). The CDR3 covers 12 residues. V was shortened by 4 bases and J by 7 bases, with 11 bases between the two germline ends.

The chain combines TRBV5-6 with TRBJ1-2; no clear D gene. Germline loops: CDR1 SGHDT, CDR2 YYEEEE. Trimming cost V 6 bases and J 8 bases, with 14 bases left between them. CDR3 length: 12 amino acids. The DNA for the CDR3 is TGTGCCAGCAAGGCATTCGGGGAAGGCTACACCTTC. Translation gives CASKAFGEGYTF.

This chain joins TRBV11-2 and TRBJ1-1, with TRBD1 matching 7 bases. Germline trimming cut 1 base from V and 6 bases from J; bases unmatched to any gene: 5. Germline V gives CDR1 SGHAT, CDR2 FQNNGV. This CDR3 has 14 amino acids. The CDR3 sequence is CASSLAGGRPEAFF. The CDR3 coding sequence is TGTGCCAGCAGCTTAGCAGGGGGTAGGCCTGAAGCTTTCTTT.

This clone was counted many times. The chain combines TRBV5-4 with TRBJ2-2; perhaps TRBD2 as D (6 bases). Trimming left V 4 bases short and J 1 base short, with 14 bases between. The CDR3 length is 16 residues. The V gene's germline CDR1 is SGHNT and CDR2 YYREEE (reference sequence). CDR3 region: CASSRSGRGNTGELFF. The CDR3 DNA reads as TGTGCCAGCAGCCGAAGTGGGCGGGGGAACACCGGGGAGCTGTTTTTT.